The rows below give T cell receptor beta chains drawn from one sample of a study of blood T cells in healthy people across ages. TCRdb redid the calling of the 5' RACE reads with MiXCR, one entry per CDR3 protein. The data hold some 640,000 distinct CDR3 sequences, with about 30% observed a single time. Sequencing was done on a sample of blood. The receptors shown here come from a woman older than 75 in good health. Both conserved end residues are part of each CDR3. The D gene is left open where the match is weak. Clone size, where shown, is once, few, many, or a class for clones that have expanded.

J gene	D gene	V gene	clone size	CDR3 DNA	CDR3 protein
TRBJ2-7	NA	TRBV20-1	many	TGCAGTGCTCACGCCGACCAGGGGCAGTACTTC	CSAHADQGQYF
TRBJ2-3	TRBD1	TRBV28	NA	TGTGCCAGCAGACGGACAGGGGCCCGCACAGATACGCAGTATTTT	CASRRTGARTDTQYF
TRBJ2-1	NA	TRBV11-3	many	TGTGCCAGCAGCCCCAGCCAGGTGGGCCACAATGAGCAGTTCTTC	CASSPSQVGHNEQFF
TRBJ2-1	NA	TRBV28	NA	TGTGCCAGCAGTTTGGCAAGACTACTTTACAATGAGCAGTTCTTC	CASSLARLLYNEQFF
TRBJ2-2	NA	TRBV12-3/TRBV12-4	few	TGTGCCAGCACCCAATTTTCAGTCACCGGGGAGCTGTTTTTT	CASTQFSVTGELFF
TRBJ1-3	NA	TRBV9	NA	TGTGCCAGCAGCGTCTTCGGGGGAAACACCATATATTTT	CASSVFGGNTIYF
TRBJ2-3	TRBD2	TRBV5-1	NA	TGCGCCAGCAGCCCTAAACCGGGACTAGAGGAGGCGCAGTATTTT	CASSPKPGLEEAQYF
TRBJ2-1	TRBD2	TRBV4-3	NA	TGCGCCAGCAGCCACGGGACTAGCGTCGGTGAGCAGTTCTTC	CASSHGTSVGEQFF
TRBJ2-3	TRBD2	TRBV11-2	NA	TGTGCCAGCTCTTGGACTAGCGGGGGGCCCACAGATACGCAGTATTTT	CASSWTSGGPTDTQYF
TRBJ2-5	NA	TRBV12-3/TRBV12-4	NA	TGTGCCAGCAGTTTCAGGCAGGATAATGAGCAGTACTTC	CASSFRQDNEQYF
TRBJ2-5	NA	TRBV5-5	many	TGTGCCAGCAGCTTGGCGTTGGGGGGCGAGACCCAGTACTTC	CASSLALGGETQYF
TRBJ2-6	NA	TRBV5-1	many	TGCGCCAGCGGGGGAAACTCTGGGGCCAACGTCCTGACTTTC	CASGGNSGANVLTF
TRBJ2-3	NA	TRBV30	few	TGTGCCTGGAGTGAGGGGCAAACCAGCACAGATACGCAGTATTTT	CAWSEGQTSTDTQYF
TRBJ2-3	TRBD2	TRBV29-1	many	TGCAGCGTTGATGGTAGACTAGCGGGGCCCTTCACAGATACGCAGTATTTT	CSVDGRLAGPFTDTQYF
TRBJ2-3	NA	TRBV6-6	NA	TGTGCCAGCAGTTACTGGTTCGGGCGGGACACAGATACGCAGTATTTT	CASSYWFGRDTDTQYF
TRBJ2-7	TRBD1	TRBV6-2/TRBV6-3	NA	TGTACCAGCAGTTACTCGGGGACAGGGACTTCCTACGAGCAGTACTTC	CTSSYSGTGTSYEQYF
TRBJ2-2	NA	TRBV27	NA	TGTGCCAGCAGTTTATCTTGGGGAACCCGGGAGCTGTTTTTT	CASSLSWGTRELFF
TRBJ1-6	NA	TRBV27	many	TGTGCCAGCAGTTCTCTCGGATTCGCTAATGAGGCCCTCCACTTT	CASSSLGFANEALHF
TRBJ1-4	NA	TRBV12-3/TRBV12-4	NA	TGTGCCAGCAGTTCCGGACTCGTTGCAACTAATGAAAAACTGTTTTTT	CASSSGLVATNEKLFF
TRBJ2-1	NA	TRBV18	many	TGTGCCAGCTCACCATCTCCAGTTAAAGATGAGCAGTTCTTC	CASSPSPVKDEQFF
TRBJ1-1	NA	TRBV28	NA	TGTGCCAGCATCCATGGACGGCCGGGGACTGAAGCTTTCTTT	CASIHGRPGTEAFF
TRBJ1-2	TRBD1	TRBV30	many	TGTGCCCGGGGACAGGGAATCGACTATGGCTACACCTTC	CARGQGIDYGYTF
TRBJ2-5	TRBD1	TRBV15	many	TGTGCCACCAGCAGGGTACAGGGGCGACGAGAGACCCAGTACTTC	CATSRVQGRRETQYF
TRBJ1-4	NA	TRBV6-5	NA	TGTGCCAGCAGGGGGACGCCGTCGGGAAAACTGTTTTTT	CASRGTPSGKLFF
TRBJ1-1	NA	TRBV20-1	NA	TGCAGTGCACGGATGAACACTGAAGCTTTCTTT	CSARMNTEAFF
TRBJ2-5	TRBD2	TRBV4-3	NA	TGCGCCAGCAGCCCGACTAGCGGGAGGGGTGAGACCCAGTACTTC	CASSPTSGRGETQYF
TRBJ1-5	NA	TRBV12-3/TRBV12-4	many	TGTGCCAGCAGTTTAGTTCGGGGCTTTAGCAATCAGCCCCAGCATTTT	CASSLVRGFSNQPQHF
TRBJ1-2	NA	TRBV20-1	NA	TGCAGTGCTAGTGATGGGGTGTTGGGCTATGGCTACACCTTC	CSASDGVLGYGYTF
TRBJ2-7	NA	TRBV27	many	TGTGCCAGCTTTAGCAGTGGCTCCTACGAGCAGTACTTC	CASFSSGSYEQYF
TRBJ1-1	NA	TRBV30	NA	TGTGCCTGGAGTGTAGTAGCAGGGATGGCTTTCTTT	CAWSVVAGMAFF
TRBJ1-1	NA	TRBV4-3	NA	TGCGCCAGCAGCCAAGGCCATGCAGGGGTGAACACTGAAGCTTTCTTT	CASSQGHAGVNTEAFF
TRBJ2-5	TRBD1	TRBV7-8	many	TGTGCCAGCAGGCTCCGGGACAGGGGTTTTCAGCAAGAGACCCAGTACTTC	CASRLRDRGFQQETQYF
TRBJ2-5	TRBD1	TRBV6-1	few	TGTGCCAGCAAGTACGGACAGGGGGCTTTCCAAGAGACCCAGTACTTC	CASKYGQGAFQETQYF
TRBJ2-5	NA	TRBV29-1	many	TGCAGCGTTGGGAGGGTTGAGACCCAGTACTTC	CSVGRVETQYF
TRBJ2-5	NA	TRBV18	many	TGTGCCAGCTCACTCCTCGGCCCTAAGGGACGGCTGCTCCAAGAGACCCAGTACTTC	CASSLLGPKGRLLQETQYF
TRBJ2-3	TRBD1	TRBV7-9	many	TGTGCCAGCAGCTTGAGCAGGGGGCAGAGCACAGATACGCAGTATTTT	CASSLSRGQSTDTQYF
TRBJ2-3	NA	TRBV5-1	many	TGCGCCAGCAGCTTGATTCCAGGGGCCGATACGCAGTATTTT	CASSLIPGADTQYF
TRBJ2-7	NA	TRBV7-9	NA	TGTGCCAGCAGTTTGGGGACGGGGGCCTTCAACGAGCAGTACTTC	CASSLGTGAFNEQYF
TRBJ1-5	TRBD1	TRBV9	NA	TGTGCCAGCAGCGCTCCCGGAGGGGGCCGCAATCAGCCCCAGCATTTT	CASSAPGGGRNQPQHF
TRBJ1-2	NA	TRBV5-1	many	TGCGCCAGCAGCTTGGGACTCGCGGTTAACTATGGCTACACCTTC	CASSLGLAVNYGYTF
TRBJ2-7	NA	TRBV9	NA	TGTACCAGCAGCGCACGAGGGGCCCTCGGGGACGAGCAGTACTTC	CTSSARGALGDEQYF
TRBJ1-5	TRBD1	TRBV9	NA	TGTGCCAGCAGCGTAGAGCAGGGGGGTCAGCCCCAGCATTTT	CASSVEQGGQPQHF
TRBJ2-4	NA	TRBV9	few	TGTGCCAGCATCTTAAAGGAAACGCAGCTCCATATTCAGTACTTC	CASILKETQLHIQYF
TRBJ1-3	TRBD1	TRBV20-1	NA	TGCAGTGCTAGAGAACAGGGGGTATATGGAAACACCATATATTTT	CSAREQGVYGNTIYF
TRBJ1-4	TRBD1	TRBV20-1	many	TGCAGTGCTCGCCGGGACAGTGATGAAAAACTGTTTTTT	CSARRDSDEKLFF
TRBJ2-3	NA	TRBV20-1	many	TGCAGTGCTTTACAGGCTAGCACAGATACGCAGTATTTT	CSALQASTDTQYF
TRBJ2-1	TRBD2	TRBV4-1	many	TGCGCCAGCAGCCTAGGAACCGGACTAGCGGGGAATAATGAGCAGTTCTTC	CASSLGTGLAGNNEQFF
TRBJ2-1	NA	TRBV7-6	NA	TGTGCCAGCAGCTCGACTTCCTGGGGGGGGACAGGATCCTACAATGAGCAGTTCTTC	CASSSTSWGGTGSYNEQFF
TRBJ2-1	TRBD2	TRBV29-1	many	TGCAGCTACGCGATGGTAGCGGGGGTGAATGAGCAGTTCTTC	CSYAMVAGVNEQFF
TRBJ2-3	NA	TRBV20-1	NA	TGCAGTGCTGCGACTAGAACAGGCGTCCCCCTCACAGATACGCAGTATTTT	CSAATRTGVPLTDTQYF